The entry below describes one T cell receptor (beta chain). This clone was observed a few times. Its antigen specificity is not known. Base qualities are not at hand, and no much larger clone is one base apart. This sample was included in a study of blood T cell repertoires in COVID-19 (dated by TCRdb to the early 2020s). In the study overall: Samples from collaborators originated in the United States, Italy and Spain and spanned both the acute and convalescent phases of COVID-19. Where available, HLA class I and class II types were obtained from metadata supplied by the sample provider rather than from assay-based typing. Samples came from the ongoing ImmuneRACE study (first 160 participants) plus 1,254 subjects from 6 global collaborators. Deeply sampled blood TCRbeta repertoires from subjects exposed to, actively infected with, or recovered from COVID-19 were included in the dataset. The repertoires were released in a freely available public database intended as a resource for research on the immune response to SARS-CoV-2. The sample metadata nearly always contained a de-identified subject ID, COVID-19 status, age in years and sex. The material from the prospective study consisted of cDNA or gDNA derived from T cells, B-cell-depleted T cells, or PBMCs.

Whole blood was collected in K2EDTA tubes by collaborating institutions according to the institutions' own protocols. For TCRbeta analysis, collaborator samples were shipped as frozen whole blood, as isolated PBMCs, or as DNA extracted from either sample type. TCRbeta CDR3 regions were amplified from genomic DNA by means of the immunoSEQ Assay, a bias-controlled multiplex PCR. The original methods were these. The number of nucleated cells in each sample was estimated from the amplification of reference gene primers within the assay. To quantify the absolute abundance of each unique TCRbeta CDR3 rearrangement, sequence reads were collapsed and filtered. Productive Simpson clonality was computed per sample as the square root of Simpson's diversity index over productive rearrangements. As stored in TCRdb, this immuneACCESS dataset retains in-frame rearrangements with V and J assigned. A fraction of the clones does not appear; measured against another copy, unresolved V genes explain less than half of the discrepancy, and the remainder lacks a known reason. The V and J calls and clone size were taken over from that table, and D and trimming were inferred from the DNA. The sample table records 55,000 to 65,000 clones; around 79% of these occur just once. In total, the top ten clones hold over 3% of the sample.

The investigation overall reported the following: The amount of clinical and demographic metadata varied by source and participant and was provided uncurated.

The germline V gene specifies MDHEN as CDR1 and SYDVKM as CDR2. From its cysteine to its phenylalanine, the CDR3 spans 15 amino acids. Only the CDR3 DNA is retained, 45 bases long and in frame from the first base. The junction carries 10 bases between V and J, which are trimmed by 5 bases and 0 bases respectively. Material: peripheral blood. The chain couples TRBV28 to TRBJ1-4, with TRBD1 as a weak D call on 6 bases. This receptor was taken from a man aged 55-75 years with acute or convalescent COVID-19. The CDR3 is CASSTAGATNEKLFF. Here is the DNA: TGTGCCAGCAGTACCGCAGGGGCAACTAATGAAAAACTGTTTTTT.